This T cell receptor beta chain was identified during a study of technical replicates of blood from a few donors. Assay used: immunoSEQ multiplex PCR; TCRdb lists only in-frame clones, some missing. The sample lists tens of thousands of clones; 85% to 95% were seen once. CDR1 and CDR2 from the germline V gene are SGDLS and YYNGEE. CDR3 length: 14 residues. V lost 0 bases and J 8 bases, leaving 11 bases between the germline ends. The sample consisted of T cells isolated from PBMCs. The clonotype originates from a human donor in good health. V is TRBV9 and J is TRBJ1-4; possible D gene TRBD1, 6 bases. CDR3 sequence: CASSVDGTHEKLFF. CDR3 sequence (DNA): TGTGCCAGCAGCGTAGACGGGACACACGAAAAACTGTTTTTT.